These T cell receptor beta chains were read from a single sample in a study of shared T cell receptors in the human thymus. The table came from immunoSEQ multiplex PCR; TCRdb's copy has only in-frame clones and leaves some out. The table records about 610,000 clones, approximately 87% of them present only once. The same sample was also used in a study of human thymus T cells.

Sequencing was carried out using thymocytes. These receptors were obtained from a boy less than two years old with a congenital heart defect. CDR3s leave out the opening cysteine and the closing phenylalanine or tryptophan. Each record gives: CDR3 protein, D gene, V gene. A D gene is named only where the DNA matches it firmly.

cdr3_aa: ASSLALAGGPGVDEQY; d_call: TRBD2; v_call: TRBV5-1
cdr3_aa: ASSLEQGRDTGELF; d_call: -; v_call: TRBV7-6
cdr3_aa: ASSQVRDTSGNTIY; d_call: -; v_call: TRBV4-1
cdr3_aa: ASSRLAPPGSEQF; d_call: -; v_call: TRBV4-1
cdr3_aa: ASSVGTGAGANVLT; d_call: TRBD1; v_call: TRBV9
cdr3_aa: ASSQERGAANTGELF; d_call: -; v_call: TRBV4-1
cdr3_aa: ASSEQGARTEAF; d_call: TRBD1; v_call: TRBV6-5
cdr3_aa: ASSLRGSSFVQY; d_call: TRBD2; v_call: TRBV27
cdr3_aa: ASSEGQGMVTEAF; d_call: -; v_call: TRBV5-6
cdr3_aa: ASSQDRGGQGAYEQY; d_call: TRBD1; v_call: TRBV4-3
cdr3_aa: ASTGGAGELF; d_call: -; v_call: TRBV5-1
cdr3_aa: ASSFRTGRYTGELF; d_call: TRBD1; v_call: TRBV7-2
cdr3_aa: ASSCRGQGVYEQY; d_call: TRBD1; v_call: TRBV6-5
cdr3_aa: AISEDPTGMGYGYT; d_call: -; v_call: TRBV10-3
cdr3_aa: ASSQESGRESVEQF; d_call: TRBD2; v_call: TRBV4-3
cdr3_aa: ASSGGLAGDNEQF; d_call: TRBD2; v_call: TRBV27
cdr3_aa: ASSLDLRGRNEQY; d_call: -; v_call: TRBV11-2
cdr3_aa: ASSNPEASGRTPLKY; d_call: -; v_call: TRBV21-1